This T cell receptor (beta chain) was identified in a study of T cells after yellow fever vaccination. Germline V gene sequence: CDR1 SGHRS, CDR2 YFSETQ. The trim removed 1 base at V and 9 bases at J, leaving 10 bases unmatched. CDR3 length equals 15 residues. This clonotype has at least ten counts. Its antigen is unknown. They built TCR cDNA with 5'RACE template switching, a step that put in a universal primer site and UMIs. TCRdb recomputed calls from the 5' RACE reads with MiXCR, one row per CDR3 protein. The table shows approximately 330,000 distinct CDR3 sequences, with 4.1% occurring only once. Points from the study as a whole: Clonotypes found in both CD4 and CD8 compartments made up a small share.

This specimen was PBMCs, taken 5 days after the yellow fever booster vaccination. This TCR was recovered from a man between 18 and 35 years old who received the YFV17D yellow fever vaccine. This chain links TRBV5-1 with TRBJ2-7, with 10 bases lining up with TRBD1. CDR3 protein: CASSLKSGQGIGQYF. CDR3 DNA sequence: TGCGCCAGCAGCTTGAAATCGGGACAGGGGATCGGGCAGTACTTC. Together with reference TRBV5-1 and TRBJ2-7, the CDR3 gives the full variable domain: KAGVTQTPRYLIKTRGQQVTLSCSPISGHRSVSWYQQTPGQGLQFLFEYFSETQRNKGNFPGRFSGRQFSNSRSEMNVSTLELGDSALYLCASSLKSGQGIGQYFGPGTRLTVT.